This T cell receptor beta chain stems from a study of vaccination effects on CD4 cells after COVID-19. The wider study: After expansion with viral peptide pools in the ViraFEST assay, antigen-specific CD4+ T cells were sequenced. All study participants received two doses of BNT162b2 or mRNA-1273 vaccine.

Generated by immunoSEQ multiplex PCR, the TCRdb table keeps only in-frame clones and is missing some. In the table there are around 50,000 clones, 50% to 70% of which are singletons. Investigators separated out CD4+ T cells once more than nine days of culture had passed. No vaccinee had earlier SARS-CoV-2 infection, and nucleocapsid antibodies were negative. Cells had half their medium changed to IL-2 medium on days 3 and 7. In this sample, this clone turned up a few times. The antigen remains unidentified. This CDR3 region has 15 residues. CDR1 and CDR2 (germline): KGHSH, LQKENI. V was pared by 2 bases and J by 5 bases, with 13 bases between.

The chain links TRBV18 to TRBJ1-3; D unresolved. This specimen consisted of CD4+ T cells from PBMCs cultured without peptide, obtained before COVID-19 vaccination. The source of this sequence is a human donor who received a COVID-19 vaccine. The CDR3 protein is CASSPLVEDRNTIYF. CDR3 DNA sequence: TGTGCCAGCTCACCATTAGTGGAGGACCGAAACACCATATATTTT.